Shown below are 14 T cell receptor beta chains from a single sample sequenced in a study of T-cell reconstitution after alpha-beta-depleted transplantation in children. The library targeted TCRbeta and was prepared with unique molecular identifiers. TCRdb re-called the PCR reads through MiXCR, storing one row per CDR3 protein. The data hold a few hundred thousand distinct CDR3 sequences, with 13% observed a single time. The sample in question was PBMCs, mostly from graft donor cells, obtained 360 days after TCRalphabeta/CD19-depleted stem cell transplant. The source of these receptors is a male patient under 18 who had a stem cell transplant for acute myeloid leukemia, so the T cells may come from the graft donor.

This sequence joins TRBV18 and TRBJ2-1, with TRBD2 as a possible D gene (6 bases). The CDR3 loop spans 15 amino acids. Germline CDR1 KGHSH, CDR2 LQKENI. V gave up 4 bases and J gave up 4 bases, with 14 bases separating them. CDR3 residues: CASSRHPGEYNEQFF. Here the CDR3 DNA reads TGTGCCAGCTCACGCCATCCGGGAGAGTACAATGAGCAGTTCTTC.

This clonotype occurred a few times. CDR3 in DNA: TGTGCCAGCCGCGCAGATAACTACGAGCAGTACTTC. It yields the protein CASRADNYEQYF. The chain couples TRBV12-3 or TRBV12-4 to TRBJ2-7; no clear D. Trimming took 8 bases from V and 3 from J, leaving 11 bases between them. CDR3 length: 12 residues.

V and J are TRBV18 and TRBJ2-5, with D uncertain. CDR1 and CDR2 from the germline V gene are KGHSH and LQKENI. This CDR3 spans 11 amino acids. The V end lost 8 bases, the J end lost 5 bases, and 9 bases lay between the germline ends. CDR3 sequence: CASLDRETQYF. The CDR3, as DNA: TGTGCCAGCCTCGATAGGGAGACCCAGTACTTC.

This clonotype has only a few counts. CDR3 sequence reads: CASSPADNEQFF. The CDR3 DNA reads as TGCGCCAGCAGCCCGGCTGACAATGAGCAGTTCTTC. The V call is TRBV5-1, the J call TRBJ2-1; D is unresolved. This CDR3 comprises 12 residues. Germline CDR1 reads SGHRS; CDR2 reads YFSETQ. The V gene lost 4 bases and the J gene lost 5 bases, with 7 bases spanning the gap.

The chain carries TRBV10-3 and TRBJ2-7; 7 bases are shared with TRBD2. This CDR3 comprises 14 residues. CDR1 is ENHRY, CDR2 SYGVKD, per germline. The V and J ends lost 2 bases and 4 bases, in that order; junction bases with no gene match: 5. The CDR3 protein is CAISEAGAKYEQYF. Written as DNA, the CDR3 is TGTGCCATCAGTGAGGCGGGAGCAAAGTACGAGCAGTACTTC.

DNA of the CDR3: TGTGCCAGCAGCCCGATGGGAAGCGGGGCTAGCACAGATACGCAGTATTTT. This gives the protein CASSPMGSGASTDTQYF. The chain is built from TRBV11-3 and TRBJ2-3, with 7 bases that match TRBD2. This CDR3 comprises 17 residues. V was clipped by 5 bases and J by 0 bases; unmatched bases: 11. Germline assignment: CDR1 SGHNT and CDR2 YENEEA.

This sequence joins TRBV4-1 and TRBJ2-1, with 9 bases lining up with TRBD2. J lost 0 bases, V lost 0 bases, and 12 bases had no gene match. The CDR3 contains 20 residues. Germline CDR1 is MGHRA and CDR2 is YSYEKL. CDR3 DNA sequence: TGCGCCAGCAGCCAAGATCACGCTAGCGGGGCCCTGGGCTCCTACAATGAGCAGTTCTTC. It codes for CASSQDHASGALGSYNEQFF.

The chain employs TRBV28 and TRBJ1-2; 9 nucleotides match TRBD1. The germline V gene encodes CDR1 MDHEN and CDR2 SYDVKM. V gave up 5 bases and J gave up 4 bases; unmatched junction bases: 5. CDR3 length: 14 amino acids. The chain's CDR3 is CASSPAGQGYGYTF. The CDR3, as DNA: TGTGCCAGCAGTCCCGCGGGACAGGGCTATGGCTACACCTTC.

This clonotype came up many times. This sequence joins TRBV29-1 and TRBJ2-7; 8 bases map to TRBD1. The CDR3 runs 11 residues. The V segment lost 7 bases and the J segment 2 bases; nucleotides outside the gene matches: 1. Germline V CDR1 and CDR2: SQVTM, ANQGSEA. The CDR3 DNA follows: TGCAGCGCGGGACAGGCCTACGAGCAGTACGTC. Translation: CSAGQAYEQYV.

With respect to this clonotype: Since a much larger clone is just one base distant, this may be a read error. CDR3 sequence reads: CASSDSSDTQYF. CDR3 nucleotides: TGTGCCAGCAGTGACTCTTCAGATACGCAGTATTTT. The chain links TRBV6-4 to TRBJ2-3; D uncertain. Germline V gene sequence: CDR1 MRHNA, CDR2 SNTAGT. V lost 0 bases and J 4 bases, leaving 2 bases between the germline ends. The CDR3 runs to 12 residues.

This clonotype was seen more than once but under ten times. The V and J genes are TRBV5-1 and TRBJ2-3; TRBD1 matches at 8 bases. Looked up from germline, CDR1 is SGHRS and CDR2 is YFSETQ. This CDR3 spans 13 amino acids. The V gene end was trimmed by 4 bases and the J gene end by 5 bases; junction bases not matched to a gene: 3. The CDR3 DNA reads TGCGCCAGCAGCCAGGGGGCGGGAGATACGCAGTATTTT. This codes for CASSQGAGDTQYF.

This clonotype was counted a few times. This chain links TRBV18 with TRBJ2-3; 7 bases are a match to TRBD1. Unmatched junction bases numbered 5, after V lost 5 bases and J lost 0 bases. The CDR3 totals 15 residues. Per the germline V gene, CDR1 is KGHSH and CDR2 is LQKENI. CDR3 bases: TGTGCCAGCTCATCGACAGGGTTTAGCACAGATACGCAGTATTTT. Residues: CASSSTGFSTDTQYF. Drawing the rest from reference TRBV18 and TRBJ2-3, the complete variable domain is NAGVMQNPRHLVRRRGQEARLRCSPMKGHSHVYWYRQLPEEGLKFMVYLQKENIIDESGMPKERFSAEFPKEGPSILRIQQVVRGDSAAYFCASSSTGFSTDTQYFGPGTRLTVL.

This clonotype was picked up a small number of times. The rearrangement links TRBV12-3 or TRBV12-4 to TRBJ2-3, with D perhaps TRBD1 or TRBD2 (5 bases each). This CDR3 spans 15 amino acids. Trimming removed 4 bases at V and 1 base at J, with 12 bases between. The DNA for the CDR3 is TGTGCCAGCAGTTCCGGGGCAAGTGGCACAGATACGCAGTATTTT. Translation gives CASSSGASGTDTQYF.

This chain uses TRBV18 with TRBJ2-1, with 12 bases fitting TRBD2. This CDR3 region has 17 residues. CDR1 and CDR2 from the germline V gene are KGHSH and LQKENI. With V trimmed by 4 bases and J by 10 bases, 14 bases remained unmatched. CDR3 nucleotide sequence: TGTGCCAGCTCACAACTTCCTGGACTAGCGGGGTTGCAGGAGCAGTTCTTC. This encodes CASSQLPGLAGLQEQFF. Combining the CDR3 with reference TRBV18 and TRBJ2-1 gives the whole variable domain NAGVMQNPRHLVRRRGQEARLRCSPMKGHSHVYWYRQLPEEGLKFMVYLQKENIIDESGMPKERFSAEFPKEGPSILRIQQVVRGDSAAYFCASSQLPGLAGLQEQFFGPGTRLTVL.